What follows are 20 T cell receptor beta chains derived from one specimen sequenced in a study of shared clonotypes between healthy human individuals. The table came from immunoSEQ multiplex PCR; TCRdb's copy has only in-frame clones and leaves some out. The table has 450,000 to 500,000 clones, 75% to 85% seen once. Material: PBMCs. The receptors were gathered from a woman between 40 and 50 years old in good health. Some clones in this sample may be carry-over from other donors' samples.

The CDR3: CASSPERLAGVNEQFF. The CDR3 nucleotides read TGTGCCAGCAGCCCAGAGCGGCTAGCGGGAGTCAATGAGCAGTTCTTC. This chain links TRBV11-1 with TRBJ2-1; 10 bases agree with TRBD2. This CDR3 has 16 amino acids. J was trimmed by 6 bases and V by 5 bases; bases with no gene match: 10. The V gene's germline CDR1 is SGHAT and CDR2 FQDESV (reference sequence). The full variable domain, with the rest looked up from reference TRBV11-1 and TRBJ2-1, is EAEVAQSPRYKITEKSQAVAFWCDPISGHATLYWYRQILGQGPELLVQFQDESVVDDSQLPKDRFSAERLKGVDSTLKIQPAELGDSAMYLCASSPERLAGVNEQFFGPGTRLTVL.

The rearrangement uses TRBV11-2 and TRBJ2-1, with 9 bases lining up with TRBD2. The CDR3 contains 15 residues. V shed 1 base and J 8 bases; nucleotides not matched to a gene: 6. Germline V gene data show CDR1 as SGHAT and CDR2 as FQNNGV. The CDR3 protein is CASSLGASGTYEQFF. The CDR3 DNA is TGTGCCAGCAGCTTAGGTGCTAGCGGGACCTATGAGCAGTTCTTC.

There are a few counts of this clone. V usage is TRBV11-2 and J usage is TRBJ2-5; D uncertain. V was cut by 5 bases and J by 5 bases, with 6 bases left in between. The CDR3 has 11 amino acids. In germline, CDR1 is SGHAT, CDR2 FQNNGV. The CDR3 coding sequence is TGTGCCAGCAGCGTTGGGGAGACCCAGTACTTC. As protein: CASSVGETQYF. Variable domain in full (rest from reference TRBV11-2 and TRBJ2-5): EAGVAQSPRYKIIEKRQSVAFWCNPISGHATLYWYQQILGQGPKLLIQFQNNGVVDDSQLPKDRFSAERLKGVDSTLKIQPAKLEDSAVYLCASSVGETQYFGPGTRLLVL.

J is TRBJ1-4 and V is TRBV4-2; D gene unclear. The V gene lost 1 base and the J gene lost 7 bases, with 13 bases spanning the gap. Germline values: CDR1 LGHNA, CDR2 YNFKEQ. This CDR3 region has 15 residues. DNA for the CDR3: TGTGCCAGCAGCCAAGGCGGAGGGAATCTTGAAAAACTGTTTTTT. Protein: CASSQGGGNLEKLFF.

The rearrangement links TRBV7-9 to TRBJ1-4; TRBD1 might be the D (6 bases). Trimming removed 2 bases at V and 8 bases at J, with 15 bases between. CDR1 is SEHNR, CDR2 FQNEAQ, per germline (reference sequence). The CDR3 is 15 amino acids. The CDR3 sequence is CASSLNGAGVEKLFF. DNA of the CDR3: TGTGCCAGCAGCTTAAACGGGGCAGGGGTGGAAAAACTGTTTTTT.

The chain employs TRBV18 and TRBJ2-1; 10 bases line up with TRBD2. V was clipped by 2 bases and J by 7 bases; unmatched bases: 5. Germline V CDR1 and CDR2: KGHSH, LQKENI. The length of the CDR3 is 15 residues. The CDR3 is CASSPGLAAVNEQFF. CDR3 sequence (DNA): TGTGCCAGCTCACCAGGACTAGCGGCGGTGAATGAGCAGTTCTTC.

This clone is labeled as medium-sized (0.01 to 0.1%). Other DNA sequences from this sample encode an identical CDR3 as well. V usage is TRBV30 and J usage is TRBJ1-1, with a weak D call TRBD1 (5 bases). Germline loops: CDR1 GTSNPN, CDR2 SVGIG (reference sequence). The CDR3 has 11 amino acids. Trimming removed 5 bases from V and 6 bases from J, with 10 bases in between. The CDR3 region is CAWGAVAEAFF. DNA for the CDR3: TGTGCCTGGGGGGCTGTGGCTGAAGCTTTCTTT. Full variable domain (remainder filled in from reference TRBV30 and TRBJ1-1): SQTIHQWPATLVQPVGSPLSLECTVEGTSNPNLYWYRQAAGRGLQLLFYSVGIGQISSEVPQNLSASRPQDRQFILSSKKLLLSDSGFYLCAWGAVAEAFFGQGTRLTVV.

This clone was detected a few times. The chain links TRBV28 to TRBJ2-1; D might be TRBD1 (6 bases). Germline CDR1 reads MDHEN; CDR2 reads SYDVKM. This CDR3 is built from 14 residues. Deletions cut 6 bases from V and 10 bases from J, with 19 bases between. In DNA form, the CDR3 reads TGTGCCAGCAGCTACAGGGCATTTCAACTCGAGCAGTTCTTC. It specifies CASSYRAFQLEQFF.

V usage is TRBV7-2 and J usage is TRBJ2-7; 12 bases map to TRBD2. Germline assignment: CDR1 SGHTA and CDR2 FQGNSA. The length of the CDR3 is 19 residues. V was clipped by 3 bases and J by 2 bases; unmatched bases: 14. The CDR3 nucleotides read TGTGCCAGCAGCTTCGCAAGACTAGCGGGAGATGTTAGCGCCTACGAGCAGTACTTC. Its protein is CASSFARLAGDVSAYEQYF.

The V call is TRBV5-1, the J call TRBJ2-7; tentative D call: TRBD2 (6 bases). V lost 0 bases and J lost 0, with 10 bases in between. The CDR3 is 15 amino acids. Germline V gene lookup returns CDR1 SGHRS and CDR2 YFSETQ. The DNA of the CDR3 is TGCGCCAGCAGCTTGGAGTCTAGCGCCTCCTACGAGCAGTACTTC. Protein: CASSLESSASYEQYF.

The chain carries TRBV30 and TRBJ2-1, with 7 bases fitting TRBD2. The CDR3 spans 14 residues. From germline, CDR1 is GTSNPN and CDR2 SVGIG (reference sequence). Trimming took 2 bases from V and 1 from J; bases not matched to a gene: 2. CDR3 sequence (DNA): TGTGCCTGGAGTCGGGGAGGGTCCTACAATGAGCAGTTCTTC. Translating gives CAWSRGGSYNEQFF.

The chain carries TRBV4-3 and TRBJ2-7, with D hard to call. This CDR3 contains 14 residues. Trimming left V 1 base short and J 3 bases short, with 10 bases between. Germline loops: CDR1 LGHNA, CDR2 YSLEER. CDR3 loop: CASSQGTSRYEQYF. The CDR3 region has the DNA TGCGCCAGCAGCCAAGGGACGTCTCGCTACGAGCAGTACTTC.

J is TRBJ2-5 and V is TRBV19, with D hard to call. Trimming removed 3 bases at V and 4 bases at J, with 3 bases between. CDR3 size: 11 residues. Per germline, CDR1 LNHDA and CDR2 SQIVND (reference sequence). The CDR3 DNA reads as TGTGCCAGTAGTATGAGAGAGACCCAGTACTTC. Translating gives CASSMRETQYF. The full variable domain, with the rest looked up from reference TRBV19 and TRBJ2-5, is DGGITQSPKYLFRKEGQNVTLSCEQNLNHDAMYWYRQDPGQGLRLIYYSQIVNDFQKGDIAEGYSVSREKKESFPLTVTSAQKNPTAFYLCASSMRETQYFGPGTRLLVL.

A remark on this clone: This sample includes further DNA sequences coding for the same CDR3. The genes are TRBV28 and TRBJ2-2; D ambiguous. The V gene's germline CDR1 is MDHEN and CDR2 SYDVKM. Trimming cost V 2 bases and J 6 bases, with 7 bases left between them. The CDR3 has 13 amino acids. The CDR3 DNA is TGTGCCAGCAGTTTAGGAGCCCCCGGGGAGCTGTTTTTT. Translated: CASSLGAPGELFF.

The chain links TRBV13 to TRBJ1-2; the D is unclear. Germline loops: CDR1 PRHDT, CDR2 FYEKMQ (reference sequence). V lost 0 bases and J lost 4, with 9 bases in between. The CDR3 covers 14 residues. DNA for the CDR3: TGTGCCAGCAGCTTAGGTGCAGGTCTCTATGGCTACACCTTC. Its translation is CASSLGAGLYGYTF.

The rearrangement links TRBV11-3 to TRBJ2-5; D uncertain. Germline lookup yields CDR1 SGHNT and CDR2 YENEEA. V lost 1 base and J 5 bases, leaving 8 bases between the germline ends. This CDR3 has 13 amino acids. The CDR3 spells CASSLGRAETQYF. CDR3 in DNA: TGTGCCAGCAGCTTAGGAAGGGCGGAGACCCAGTACTTC.

This clone was recorded once. Compared with germline, one end of the junction differs, possibly owing to a read error. This chain links TRBV5-1 with TRBJ2-7; 9 bases match TRBD2. CDR3 length: 15 residues. Germline CDR1 and CDR2: SGHRS and YFSETQ. In DNA form, the CDR3 reads TGCGCCGGCAGCTTGGTTCTAGCGGGACCCTACGAGCAGTACTTC. This gives the protein CAGSLVLAGPYEQYF.

The chain links TRBV7-9 to TRBJ2-2, with unresolved D. V dropped 1 base and J dropped 4 bases, with 16 bases sitting between them. From germline, CDR1 is SEHNR and CDR2 FQNEAQ (reference sequence). This CDR3 is built from 17 residues. The CDR3 bases are TGTGCCAGCAGCTTAGGGGAAGGGTCGGTGAGCACCGGGGAGCTGTTTTTT. Residues: CASSLGEGSVSTGELFF.

For this clone: Other nucleotide sequences in the sample specify the same CDR3. The chain joins TRBV19 to TRBJ1-1; D not resolved. This CDR3 contains 13 residues. The germline V gene has CDR1 LNHDA and CDR2 SQIVND (reference sequence). V gave up 3 bases and J gave up 1 base, with 6 bases separating them. CDR3 coding DNA: TGTGCCAGTAGTATCTATGGGAACACTGAAGCTTTCTTT. Translation gives CASSIYGNTEAFF.

The chain combines TRBV4-1 with TRBJ1-5; 8 nucleotides match TRBD1. After removal of 1 base from V and 9 bases from J, the junction contained 17 bases not matched to a gene. Germline V gene data show CDR1 as MGHRA and CDR2 as YSYEKL. The CDR3 consists of 18 residues. The CDR3 region has the DNA TGCGCCAGCAGCCAAGTCCCGGGACAGGAGCCCGGTGTTGTGCCCCAGCATTTT. It specifies CASSQVPGQEPGVVPQHF.